This TCR beta chain was observed in a study of T-cell memory formation after mild COVID-19. The CDR3 is 15 residues long. The germline CDR1 and CDR2 sequences are LGHNA and YNFKEQ. The V end lost 0 bases, the J end lost 3 bases, and 12 bases lay between the germline ends. This clonotype was found a few times. What it binds is not known. Notes on the study in general: CD4/CD8 balance characterized clones contracting day 15 to 85, and CD4+ skew characterized later expanders. A subset of responding clones appeared in pre-infection memory, suggesting cross-reactive memory joined.

Constant-segment primers were used for 5'RACE, and the resulting TCR alpha and TCR beta cDNA libraries carried sample barcodes and UMIs. TCRdb fed the 5' RACE reads into MiXCR, producing one record per CDR3 protein. The sample records about 130,000 distinct CDR3 sequences, under 30% being singletons. The specimen sequenced was PBMCs or a T cell subset sorted from them (not recorded which). V is TRBV4-2 and J is TRBJ2-7; D gene unclear. This receptor was obtained from an adult woman who had mild COVID-19 (a few samples of this study predate the infection). Cell type and time point are not known. The CDR3, as DNA: TGTGCCAGCAGCCAAGATCCCGGTATGTACTACGAGCAGTACTTC. Its translation is CASSQDPGMYYEQYF.